The 8 T cell receptor beta chains below come from one sample, sequenced in a study of shared clonotypes between healthy human individuals (dated by TCRdb to 2018 to 2020). The library was produced with the immunoSEQ multiplex PCR assay. Entries here come from immuneACCESS through TCRdb and include only in-frame sequences with V and J called. Some clones fail to appear in such tables; in the studies checked, an unresolved V gene covers under half of the shortfall, and the cause of the remainder is unknown. For this sample there are over a million clones; roughly 97% appear just once. 0.95% to 1.5% of the sample is taken by the ten largest. Material: naive CD4+ T cells sorted from blood. The cell subset or site label, read with the paper, signifies: CD45RA+ positively selected. The origin of the receptors is a man aged 25 to 40 in good health.

The CDR3 region is CASSLGAGGPVDEQYF. CDR3 nucleotides: TGTGCCAGCAGCTTGGGAGCGGGAGGGCCCGTTGACGAGCAGTACTTC. This chain joins TRBV5-4 and TRBJ2-7; 10 bases align to TRBD2. V shed 0 bases, J shed 5 bases, and the junction held 8 bases outside the gene matches. The germline gives CDR1 SGHNT, CDR2 YYREEE (reference sequence). This CDR3 comprises 16 residues.

The chain carries TRBV28 and TRBJ2-7, with D possibly being TRBD2 (6 bases). The CDR3 totals 14 residues. Germline CDR1 is MDHEN and CDR2 is SYDVKM. The V and J ends lost 3 bases and 2 bases respectively, with 11 bases between them. The CDR3 protein is CASSFGGPPYEQYF. The CDR3 bases are TGTGCCAGCAGTTTCGGAGGGCCTCCCTACGAGCAGTACTTC.

V is TRBV10-1 and J is TRBJ2-1; 10 nucleotides line up with TRBD2. Trimming removed 5 bases from V and 9 bases from J; junction bases left unmatched: 10. The CDR3 consists of 15 residues. The V gene's germline CDR1 is WNHNN and CDR2 SYGVQD (reference sequence). The CDR3, as DNA: TGCGCCAGCAGTTTTCTAGCGGGAGTGGTTGGTGAGCAGTTCTTC. This sequence encodes CASSFLAGVVGEQFF.

V is TRBV28 and J is TRBJ2-7; 7 bases match TRBD2. V gave up 8 bases and J gave up 2 bases; unmatched junction bases: 6. The CDR3 runs 13 residues. Looked up from germline, CDR1 is MDHEN and CDR2 is SYDVKM. DNA for the CDR3: TGTGCCAGCGAAGCTGCGGGAGCCTACGAGCAGTACTTC. Its protein is CASEAAGAYEQYF.

The gene calls are TRBV9 and TRBJ2-2, with TRBD1 identical over 9 bases. V lost 4 bases, J lost 7 bases, and 14 bases stayed unmatched. The germline V gene has CDR1 SGDLS and CDR2 YYNGEE. The CDR3 extends over 17 amino acids. The chain's CDR3 is CASSLLPDRGFGGELFF. CDR3 nucleotide sequence: TGTGCCAGCAGCCTACTCCCGGACAGGGGTTTTGGCGGGGAGCTGTTTTTT.

This chain joins TRBV5-1 and TRBJ2-5, with a possible D match to TRBD2 (6 bases). V was pared by 1 base and J by 4 bases, with 8 bases between. The germline V gene has CDR1 SGHRS and CDR2 YFSETQ. The CDR3 loop spans 13 amino acids. The CDR3 loop reads CASSLTSTETQYF. The CDR3, as DNA: TGCGCCAGCAGCTTGACTAGCACAGAGACCCAGTACTTC.

The genes are TRBV27 and TRBJ2-7, with 8 positions matching TRBD2. The V gene's germline CDR1 is MNHEY and CDR2 SMNVEV (reference sequence). CDR3 length: 15 residues. J gave up 3 bases and V 5 bases, and 9 bases lay outside the gene matches. The CDR3 sequence: CASSPTAGGIYEQYF. The CDR3 nucleotides read TGTGCCAGCAGTCCAACCGCGGGAGGAATCTACGAGCAGTACTTC.

The genes are TRBV5-1 and TRBJ2-3; D unclear. This CDR3 region has 13 residues. Between the trimmed V and J ends, which lost 7 bases and 1 base, there was a span of 10 bases. Germline V gene sequence: CDR1 SGHRS, CDR2 YFSETQ. The DNA for the CDR3 is TGCGCCAGCGGGGAAAGGGGCACAGATACGCAGTATTTT. Protein sequence: CASGERGTDTQYF.